Listed here are 7 T cell receptor beta chains from one sample, sequenced in a study of blood T cell repertoires in COVID-19. Profiled with immunoSEQ multiplex PCR; TCRdb holds only in-frame clones, not every one. Among 100,000 or so clones, roughly 80% were seen once, and the ten largest hold approximately 30%. Material for sequencing was peripheral blood. The receptors derive from a man aged 70-80 years with active or convalescent COVID-19.

The chain combines TRBV5-6 with TRBJ1-5, with D possibly being TRBD1 (5 bases). The CDR3 is 13 amino acids. Looked up from germline, CDR1 is SGHDT and CDR2 is YYEEEE. V gave up 3 bases and J gave up 6 bases, with 10 bases separating them. The chain's CDR3 is CASSSQGFQPQHF. In DNA, the CDR3 is TGTGCCAGCAGCTCCCAGGGATTTCAGCCCCAGCATTTT.

This chain joins TRBV2 and TRBJ2-1; weak D call: TRBD2 (5 bases). Trimming cost V 5 bases and J 10 bases, with 9 bases left between them. Looked up from germline, CDR1 is SNHLY and CDR2 is FYNNEI. The CDR3 contains 11 residues. The DNA for the CDR3 is TGTGCCAGCAGTCTGCAGCGGGAGCAGTTCTTC. This translates into CASSLQREQFF.

The chain has TRBV24-1 and TRBJ1-2; TRBD1 agrees at 8 bases. The V gene end was trimmed by 5 bases and the J gene end by 4 bases; junction bases not matched to a gene: 8. The CDR3 length is 15 residues. The germline V gene has CDR1 KGHDR and CDR2 SFDVKD. CDR3 region: CATSVPGQAPYGYTF. Written as DNA, the CDR3 is TGTGCCACCAGTGTTCCGGGACAGGCTCCCTATGGCTACACCTTC.

The chain couples TRBV2 to TRBJ1-6; perhaps TRBD1 as D (6 bases). The germline V and J ends were trimmed by 6 bases and 7 bases, with 13 bases remaining between them. Germline V lookup: CDR1 SNHLY, CDR2 FYNNEI. The CDR3 totals 14 residues. The CDR3 nucleotides are TGTGCCAGCAGGGTGACAGGTACAAATTCACCCCTCCACTTT. As protein: CASRVTGTNSPLHF.

The chain carries TRBV19 and TRBJ2-2; TRBD1 agrees at 11 bases. The CDR3 has 17 residues. CDR1 and CDR2 (germline): LNHDA, SQIVND (reference sequence). Trimming removed 5 bases from V and 4 bases from J; junction bases left unmatched: 9. CDR3 region: CASSSAGTGGLTGELFF. Written as DNA, the CDR3 is TGTGCCAGTAGTTCAGCAGGGACAGGGGGGCTCACCGGGGAGCTGTTTTTT.

This clone was observed once. This sequence joins TRBV19 and TRBJ1-4; D gene ambiguous. Trimming removed 5 bases from V and 0 bases from J, with 16 bases in between. The germline V gene encodes CDR1 LNHDA and CDR2 SQIVND (reference sequence). This CDR3 comprises 17 residues. The CDR3 sequence is CASSPDLRGSTNEKLFF. The CDR3 DNA follows: TGTGCCAGTAGTCCGGATCTCCGGGGATCAACTAATGAAAAACTGTTTTTT. Supplemented by reference TRBV19 and TRBJ1-4, the full variable domain reads DGGITQSPKYLFRKEGQNVTLSCEQNLNHDAMYWYRQDPGQGLRLIYYSQIVNDFQKGDIAEGYSVSREKKESFPLTVTSAQKNPTAFYLCASSPDLRGSTNEKLFFGSGTQLSVL.

V and J are TRBV12-5 and TRBJ2-1; a possible D gene is TRBD1 (6 bases). Trimming left V 6 bases short and J 2 bases short, with 14 bases between. The CDR3 contains 15 residues. Germline V gene data show CDR1 as LGHNT and CDR2 as FRNRAP. The CDR3 spells CASGLLRGTYNEQFF. Written as DNA, the CDR3 is TGTGCTAGTGGCCTACTCAGGGGTACCTACAATGAGCAGTTCTTC. Complete variable domain (other parts from reference TRBV12-5 and TRBJ2-1): DARVTQTPRHKVTEMGQEVTMRCQPILGHNTVFWYRQTMMQGLELLAYFRNRAPLDDSGMPKDRFSAEMPDATLATLKIQPSEPRDSAVYFCASGLLRGTYNEQFFGPGTRLTVL.